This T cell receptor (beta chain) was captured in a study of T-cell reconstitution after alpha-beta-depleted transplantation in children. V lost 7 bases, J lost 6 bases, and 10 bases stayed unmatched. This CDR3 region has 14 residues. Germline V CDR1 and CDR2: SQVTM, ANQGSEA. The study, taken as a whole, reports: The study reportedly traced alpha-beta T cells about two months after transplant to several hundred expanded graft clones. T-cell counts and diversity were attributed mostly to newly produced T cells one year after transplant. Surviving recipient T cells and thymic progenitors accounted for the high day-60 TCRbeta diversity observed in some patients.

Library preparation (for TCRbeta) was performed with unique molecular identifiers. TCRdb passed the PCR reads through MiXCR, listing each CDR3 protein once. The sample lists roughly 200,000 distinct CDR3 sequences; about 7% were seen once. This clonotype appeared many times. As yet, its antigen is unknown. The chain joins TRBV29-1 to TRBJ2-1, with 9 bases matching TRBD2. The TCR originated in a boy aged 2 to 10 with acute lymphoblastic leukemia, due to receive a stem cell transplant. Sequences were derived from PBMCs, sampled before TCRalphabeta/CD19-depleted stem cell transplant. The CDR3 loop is CSGVAGGPGNEQFF. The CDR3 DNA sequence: TGCAGCGGCGTGGCGGGAGGGCCGGGCAATGAGCAGTTCTTC.